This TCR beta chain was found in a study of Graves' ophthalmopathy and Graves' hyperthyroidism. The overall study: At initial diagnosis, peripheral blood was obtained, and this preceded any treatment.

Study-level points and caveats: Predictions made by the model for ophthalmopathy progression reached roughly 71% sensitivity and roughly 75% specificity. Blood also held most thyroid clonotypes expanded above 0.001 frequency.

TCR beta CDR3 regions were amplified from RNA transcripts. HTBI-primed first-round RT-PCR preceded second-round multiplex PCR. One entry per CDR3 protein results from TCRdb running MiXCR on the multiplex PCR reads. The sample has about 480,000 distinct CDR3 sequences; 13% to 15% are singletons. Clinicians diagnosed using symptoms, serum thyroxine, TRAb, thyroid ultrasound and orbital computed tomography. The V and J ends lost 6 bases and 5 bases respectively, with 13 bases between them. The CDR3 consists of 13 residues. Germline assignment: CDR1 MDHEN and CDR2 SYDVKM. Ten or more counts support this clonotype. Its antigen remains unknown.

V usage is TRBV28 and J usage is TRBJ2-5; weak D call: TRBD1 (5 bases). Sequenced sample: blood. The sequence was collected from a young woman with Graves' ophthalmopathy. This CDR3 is CASRSQGYETQYF. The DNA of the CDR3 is TGTGCCAGCAGGTCCCAGGGTTATGAGACCCAGTACTTC.